Listed here are 5 T cell receptor beta chains from one sample, sequenced in a study of blood T cells in healthy people across ages (dated by TCRdb to between 2015 and 2016). Library construction relied on 5' RACE. These reads were obtained on an Illumina HiSeq 2500. A second PCR of roughly 7 to 11 cycles was performed with a sample-barcoded 5' primer and a J-beta primer mix. The raw public data were reprocessed by TCRdb itself: fastp quality trimming at Q25, MiXCR clonotype calling, in-frame beta chains only. Each CDR3 protein gets just one entry, which takes the most common genes and DNA from the rows behind it. In all, the sample holds 850,000 to 1,100,000 distinct CDR3 sequences, and more than 30% of those were seen once. Around 13% of the sample is held by the ten biggest clonotypes. The sample consisted of blood. The receptors originated from a man aged 18 to 30 in good health.

As for this clonotype: At one boundary the junction diverges from the germline segment, which might be a read error. In nucleotides, the CDR3 is TGCAGTGCTAGAGATGGCTCCCGCACAGATACGCTGTATTTT. As protein: CSARDGSRTDTLYF. The chain employs TRBV20-1 and TRBJ2-3; no clear D. The CDR3 runs to 14 residues. Germline V CDR1 and CDR2: DFQATT, SNEGSKA (reference sequence).

The chain recombines TRBV29-1 with TRBJ1-4, with 7 bases that match TRBD1. Germline loops: CDR1 SQVTM, CDR2 ANQGSEA. The CDR3 extends over 14 amino acids. V shed 4 bases, J shed 5 bases, and the junction held 7 bases outside the gene matches. The CDR3 sequence: CSVAPQGGNEKLFF. The CDR3 DNA reads TGCAGCGTTGCCCCGCAGGGGGGGAATGAAAAACTGTTTTTT.

The table lists this clonotype with a few counts. This chain uses TRBV4-2 with TRBJ2-1, with TRBD2 identical over 10 bases. The CDR3 spans 16 residues. CDR1 and CDR2 (germline): LGHNA, YNFKEQ. Trimming cost V 5 bases and J 0 bases; bases outside gene matches: 4. CDR3 sequence: CASSAQRGGSYNEQFF. CDR3 nucleotide sequence: TGTGCCAGCAGCGCCCAGCGGGGGGGCTCCTACAATGAGCAGTTCTTC.

CDR3 amino acids: CASSKVAMNTQYF. CDR3 nucleotides: TGTGCCAGCAGCAAAGTTGCAATGAATACGCAGTATTTT. The genes are TRBV21-1 and TRBJ2-3. TRBV21-1 is flagged as a pseudogene. This CDR3 is built from 13 residues.

This clonotype was counted a few times. V and J are TRBV12-3 or TRBV12-4 and TRBJ2-5; D is possibly TRBD2 (7 bases). This CDR3 region has 15 residues. Trimming cost V 2 bases and J 2 bases, with 12 bases left between them. CDR3 sequence reads: CASSLLGGQQETQYF. As DNA, the CDR3 is TGTGCCAGCAGTTTACTCGGGGGGCAGCAAGAGACCCAGTACTTC.